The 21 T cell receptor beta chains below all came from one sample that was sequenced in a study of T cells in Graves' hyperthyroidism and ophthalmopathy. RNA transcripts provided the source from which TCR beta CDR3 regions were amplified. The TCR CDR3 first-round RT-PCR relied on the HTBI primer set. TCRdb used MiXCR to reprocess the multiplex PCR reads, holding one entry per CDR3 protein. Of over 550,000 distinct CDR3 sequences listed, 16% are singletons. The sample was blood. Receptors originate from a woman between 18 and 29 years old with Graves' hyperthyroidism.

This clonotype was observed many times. The CDR3, as DNA: TGTGCCAGCAGTCCCCTCGAGGACGTAGCCCAAGAGACCCAGTACTTC. Translation gives CASSPLEDVAQETQYF. This chain links TRBV12-3 or TRBV12-4 with TRBJ2-5, with D hard to call. The CDR3 contains 16 residues. Deletions cut 5 bases from V and 1 base from J, with 17 bases between.

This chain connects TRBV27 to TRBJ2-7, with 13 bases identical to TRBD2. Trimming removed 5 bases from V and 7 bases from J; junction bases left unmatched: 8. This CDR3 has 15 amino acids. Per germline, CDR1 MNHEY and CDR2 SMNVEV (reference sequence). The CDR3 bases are TGTGCCAGCAGTACGACTAGCGGGAGGCAGGGAGAGCAGTACTTC. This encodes CASSTTSGRQGEQYF.

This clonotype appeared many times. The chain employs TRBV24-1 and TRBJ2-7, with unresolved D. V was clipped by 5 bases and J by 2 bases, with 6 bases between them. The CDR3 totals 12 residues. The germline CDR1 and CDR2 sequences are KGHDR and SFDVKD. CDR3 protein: CATSAGAYEQYF. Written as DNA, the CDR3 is TGTGCCACCAGTGCAGGAGCCTACGAGCAGTACTTC.

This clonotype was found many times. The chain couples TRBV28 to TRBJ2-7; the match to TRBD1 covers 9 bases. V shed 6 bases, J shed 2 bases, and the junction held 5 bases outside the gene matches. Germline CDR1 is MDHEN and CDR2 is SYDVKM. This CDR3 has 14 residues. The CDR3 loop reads CASRITGGTYEQYF. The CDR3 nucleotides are TGTGCCAGCAGGATAACAGGGGGCACCTACGAGCAGTACTTC.

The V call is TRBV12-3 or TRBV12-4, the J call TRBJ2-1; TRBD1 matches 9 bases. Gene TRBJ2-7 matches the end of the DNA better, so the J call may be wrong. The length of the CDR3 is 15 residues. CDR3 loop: CASSARDRANNEQYF. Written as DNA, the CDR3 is TGTGCCAGCAGTGCCCGGGACAGGGCAAACAATGAGCAGTACTTC.

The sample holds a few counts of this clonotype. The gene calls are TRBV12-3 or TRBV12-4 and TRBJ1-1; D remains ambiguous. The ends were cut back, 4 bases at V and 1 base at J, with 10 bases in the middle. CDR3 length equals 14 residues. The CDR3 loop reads CASSSGLGNTEAFF. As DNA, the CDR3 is TGTGCCAGCAGTTCAGGCTTGGGGAACACTGAAGCTTTCTTT.

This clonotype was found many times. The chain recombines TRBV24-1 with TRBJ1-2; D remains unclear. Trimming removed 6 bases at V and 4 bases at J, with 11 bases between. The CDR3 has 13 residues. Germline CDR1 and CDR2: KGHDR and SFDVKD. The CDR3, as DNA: TGTGCCACCAGTCGCGGCGGTATCTATGGCTACACCTTC. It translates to CATSRGGIYGYTF.

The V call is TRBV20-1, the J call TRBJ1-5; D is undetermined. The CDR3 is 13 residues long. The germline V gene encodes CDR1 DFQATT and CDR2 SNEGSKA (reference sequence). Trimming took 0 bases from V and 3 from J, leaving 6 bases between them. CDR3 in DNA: TGCAGTGCTAGAGATGGCGCCAATCAGCCCCAGCATTTT. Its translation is CSARDGANQPQHF.

This CDR3 reads CASSLDSGTYEQYF. The CDR3, as DNA: TGTGCCAGCAGCTTGGATAGCGGGACTTACGAGCAGTACTTC. The rearrangement links TRBV5-6 to TRBJ2-7, with 8 bases matching TRBD2. With V trimmed by 0 bases and J by 4 bases, 3 bases remained unmatched. The V gene's germline CDR1 is SGHDT and CDR2 YYEEEE. There are 14 residues in the CDR3.

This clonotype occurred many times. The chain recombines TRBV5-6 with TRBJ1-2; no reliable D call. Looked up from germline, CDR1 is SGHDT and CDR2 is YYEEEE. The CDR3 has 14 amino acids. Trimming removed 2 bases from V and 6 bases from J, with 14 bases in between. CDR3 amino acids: CASSLVPGRDGYTF. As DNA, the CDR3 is TGTGCCAGCAGCTTAGTACCCGGACGGGATGGCTACACCTTC.

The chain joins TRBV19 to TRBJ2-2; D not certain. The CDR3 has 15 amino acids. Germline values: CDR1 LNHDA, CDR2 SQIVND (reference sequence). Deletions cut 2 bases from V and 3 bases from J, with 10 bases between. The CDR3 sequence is CASSISTSDTGELFF. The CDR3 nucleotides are TGTGCCAGTAGTATATCAACGAGCGACACCGGGGAGCTGTTTTTT.

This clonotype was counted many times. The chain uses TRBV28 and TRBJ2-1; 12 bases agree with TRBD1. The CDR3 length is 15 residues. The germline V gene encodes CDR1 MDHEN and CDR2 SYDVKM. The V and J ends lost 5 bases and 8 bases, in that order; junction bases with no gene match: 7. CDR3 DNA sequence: TGTGCCAGCAGTGAGGGACAGGGGGCCAGTTATGAGCAGTTCTTC. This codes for CASSEGQGASYEQFF. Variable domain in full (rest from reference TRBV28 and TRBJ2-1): DVKVTQSSRYLVKRTGEKVFLECVQDMDHENMFWYRQDPGLGLRLIYFSYDVKMKEKGDIPEGYSVSREKKERFSLILESASTNQTSMYLCASSEGQGASYEQFFGPGTRLTVL.

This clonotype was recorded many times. The CDR3 sequence is CASSQISTGGREAFF. As DNA, the CDR3 is TGTGCCAGCAGCCAAATCTCGACAGGGGGTCGGGAAGCTTTCTTT. The V and J genes are TRBV3-1 and TRBJ1-1, with 9 bases matching TRBD1. CDR1 LGHDT and CDR2 YNNKEL come from the germline V gene (reference sequence). The length of the CDR3 is 15 residues. V was pared by 2 bases and J by 8 bases, with 9 bases of the junction left unmatched.

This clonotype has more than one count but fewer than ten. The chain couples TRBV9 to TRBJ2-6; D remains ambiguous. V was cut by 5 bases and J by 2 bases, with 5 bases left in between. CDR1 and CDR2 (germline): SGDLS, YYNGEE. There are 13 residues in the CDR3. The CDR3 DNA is TGTGCCAGCAGGAAGACTGGGGCCAACGTCCTGACTTTC. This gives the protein CASRKTGANVLTF.

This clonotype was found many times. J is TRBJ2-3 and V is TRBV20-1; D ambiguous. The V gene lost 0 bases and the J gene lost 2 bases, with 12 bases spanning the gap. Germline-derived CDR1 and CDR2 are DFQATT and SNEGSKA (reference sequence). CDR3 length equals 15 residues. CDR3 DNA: TGCAGTGCTAGAGACCACGAGACCCACACAGATACGCAGTATTTT. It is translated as CSARDHETHTDTQYF.

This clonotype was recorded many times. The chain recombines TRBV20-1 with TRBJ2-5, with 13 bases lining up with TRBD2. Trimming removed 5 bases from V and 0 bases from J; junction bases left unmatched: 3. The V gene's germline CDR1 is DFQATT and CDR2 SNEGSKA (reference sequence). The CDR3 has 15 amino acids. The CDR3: CSAGGTSGNQETQYF. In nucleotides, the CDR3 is TGCAGTGCTGGAGGGACTAGCGGGAACCAAGAGACCCAGTACTTC.

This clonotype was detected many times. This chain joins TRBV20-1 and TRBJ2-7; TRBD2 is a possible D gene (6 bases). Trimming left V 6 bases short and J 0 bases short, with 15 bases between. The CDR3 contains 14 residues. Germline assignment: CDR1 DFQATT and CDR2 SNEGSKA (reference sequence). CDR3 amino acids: CSAGTSRASYEQYF. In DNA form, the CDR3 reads TGCAGTGCGGGGACTTCCCGAGCCTCCTACGAGCAGTACTTC.

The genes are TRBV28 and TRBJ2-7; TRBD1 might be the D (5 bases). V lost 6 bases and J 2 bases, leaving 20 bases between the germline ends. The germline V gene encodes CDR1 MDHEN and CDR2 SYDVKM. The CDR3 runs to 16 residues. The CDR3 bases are TGTGCCAGCAGCATCGGGCTTGGGGCAGGGACCTACGAGCAGTACTTC. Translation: CASSIGLGAGTYEQYF.

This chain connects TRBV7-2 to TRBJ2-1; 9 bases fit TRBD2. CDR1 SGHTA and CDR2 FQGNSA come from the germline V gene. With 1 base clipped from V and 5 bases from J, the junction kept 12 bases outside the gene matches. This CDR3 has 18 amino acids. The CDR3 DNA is TGTGCCAGCAGCTTAGGAGCGGGAGGCAGCCAGGGGGACAATGAGCAGTTCTTC. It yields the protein CASSLGAGGSQGDNEQFF.

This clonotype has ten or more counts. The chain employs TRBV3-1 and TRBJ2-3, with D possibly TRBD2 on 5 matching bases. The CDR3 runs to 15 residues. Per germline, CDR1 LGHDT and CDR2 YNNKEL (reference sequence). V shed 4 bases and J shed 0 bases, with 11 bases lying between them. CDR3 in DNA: TGTGCCAGCAGCCTCCTTGGGGAGAGCACAGATACGCAGTATTTT. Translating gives CASSLLGESTDTQYF.

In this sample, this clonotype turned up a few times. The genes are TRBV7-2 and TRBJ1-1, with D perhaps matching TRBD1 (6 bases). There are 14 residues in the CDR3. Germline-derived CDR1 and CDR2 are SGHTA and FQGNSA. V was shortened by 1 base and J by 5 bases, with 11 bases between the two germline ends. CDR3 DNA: TGTGCCAGCAGCTTAGAGGCAGGGGTTACTGAAGCTTTCTTT. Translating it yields CASSLEAGVTEAFF. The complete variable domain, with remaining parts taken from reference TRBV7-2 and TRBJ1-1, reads GAGVSQSPSNKVTEKGKDVELRCDPISGHTALYWYRQSLGQGLEFLIYFQGNSAPDKSGLPSDRFSAERTGGSVSTLTIQRTQQEDSAVYLCASSLEAGVTEAFFGQGTRLTVV.